What follows is one TCR beta chain and its context. What it binds is not known. The germline gives CDR1 SQVTM, CDR2 ANQGSEA. The CDR3 runs to 14 residues. V lost 7 bases, J lost 2 bases, and 17 bases lay in between. This specimen belongs to a study of blood T cells in healthy people across ages. The authors ran a second PCR of about 6 to 11 cycles using a sample-barcoded 5' primer and a J-beta primer mix. TCRdb independently ran MiXCR on the 5' RACE reads; one entry per CDR3 protein. The sample records fewer than 2,000,000 distinct CDR3 sequences, about 39% being singletons. General study results and limits: The authors considered diversity estimates from one million T cells to be underestimates. Correlation between TCR beta diversity and naive T cell percentage was strong. Naive CD4+ cells and diversity were both higher in long-lived donors than in aged donors. Expanded clonotype shifts may have been confounded, as the donors had an unknown CMV status.

The sequencing input was blood. This receptor was obtained from a human donor in good health. This chain links TRBV29-1 with TRBJ2-5, with TRBD1 as a possible D gene (6 bases). In DNA form, the CDR3 reads TGCAGCGATACCCAACCGGGACAACAAGAGACCCAGTACTTC. This gives the protein CSDTQPGQQETQYF.